These 15 T cell receptor beta chains originate from one sample sequenced in a study of T-cell reconstitution after alpha-beta-depleted transplantation in children. TCRbeta library preparation incorporated unique molecular identifiers. TCRdb reprocessed the PCR reads with MiXCR, giving one entry per CDR3 protein. This table has approximately 490,000 distinct CDR3 sequences, approximately 10% appearing once. This specimen was PBMCs, taken before TCRalphabeta/CD19-depleted stem cell transplant. These receptor sequences come from a child under 10 years old with inherited bone marrow failure, due to receive a stem cell transplant.

This clonotype was picked up many times. The chain carries TRBV6-2 or TRBV6-3 and TRBJ2-7; the D gene is possibly TRBD2 (7 bases). The CDR3 is 12 amino acids. CDR1 MNHEY and CDR2 SVGEGT come from the germline V gene. The ends were cut back, 7 bases at V and 3 bases at J, with 10 bases in the middle. The CDR3 coding sequence is TGTGCCAGCAACAGGGAGGGCTACGAGCAGTACTTC. This translates into CASNREGYEQYF.

The V and J genes are TRBV12-3 or TRBV12-4 and TRBJ2-7; D is tentatively TRBD1 or TRBD2 (5 bases each). Trimming stripped 3 bases from V and 3 bases from J, with 9 bases between. The CDR3 is 13 amino acids. The CDR3 here is CASSFWDVYEQYF. The CDR3 nucleotides are TGTGCCAGCAGTTTTTGGGACGTCTACGAGCAGTACTTC.

This clonotype showed up many times. The genes are TRBV20-1 and TRBJ2-5; D is unresolved. The V gene's germline CDR1 is DFQATT and CDR2 SNEGSKA (reference sequence). Trimming removed 3 bases from V and 5 bases from J, with 13 bases in between. The CDR3 length is 13 residues. The CDR3 nucleotides are TGCAGTGCTAGGGAGCCGAAGAAGGAGACCCAGTACTTC. Translated: CSAREPKKETQYF.

In this sample, this clonotype turned up many times. The V call is TRBV9, the J call TRBJ2-1, with unresolved D. V lost 0 bases, J lost 0 bases, and 10 bases lay in between. CDR3 length equals 16 residues. The germline V gene encodes CDR1 SGDLS and CDR2 YYNGEE. CDR3 amino acids: CASSVAGPSSYNEQFF. CDR3 coding DNA: TGTGCCAGCAGCGTAGCCGGACCGAGCTCCTACAATGAGCAGTTCTTC.

Many counts were recorded for this clonotype. V gene TRBV6-5 combines with J gene TRBJ2-7; D may be TRBD1 (5 bases). Trimming shortened V by 6 bases and J by 3 bases, and 18 bases separated the two germline ends. Germline-derived CDR1 and CDR2 are MNHEY and SVGAGI. CDR3 size: 15 residues. CDR3 nucleotide sequence: TGTGCCAGCAGCCTTTACGCAGGGCCAAGCTACGAGCAGTACTTC. This gives the protein CASSLYAGPSYEQYF.

In its sample, this clonotype was seen many times. Its ends do not fully match the called genes, so a read error is possible. The genes are TRBV4-3 and TRBJ1-6; 9 bases match TRBD1. The CDR3 contains 15 residues. CDR1 and CDR2 (germline): LGHNA, YSLEER. The DNA for the CDR3 is TGCGCCAGCAGCCAAGTGTGGGACAGGGAATCACCCCTCCATTTT. The encoded protein is CASSQVWDRESPLHF.

In nucleotides, the CDR3 is TGTGCCAGCAGACGGGACCGTGTCAACACCGGGGAGCTGTTTTTT. Its translation: CASRRDRVNTGELFF. V and J are TRBV6-1 and TRBJ2-2; D is possibly TRBD1 or TRBD2 (5 bases each). The CDR3 is made up of 15 amino acids. Germline CDR1 and CDR2: MNHNS and SASEGT. The V end was cut by 6 bases, the J end by 2 bases, with 13 bases between.

This clonotype was recorded at least ten times. The chain combines TRBV12-3 or TRBV12-4 with TRBJ2-5; D not resolved. The CDR3 runs to 14 residues. The V end was cut by 6 bases, the J end by 7 bases, with 18 bases between. The CDR3 is CASSLNGVAGTQYF. CDR3 DNA: TGTGCCAGCAGCTTAAATGGCGTAGCTGGGACCCAGTACTTC.

The chain links TRBV5-1 to TRBJ2-1; 7 bases fit TRBD2. CDR3 size: 15 residues. With 5 bases clipped from V and 0 bases from J, the junction kept 5 bases outside the gene matches. Germline V gives CDR1 SGHRS, CDR2 YFSETQ. The CDR3 loop is CASRRRESSYNEQFF. The CDR3 nucleotides are TGCGCCAGCAGGCGGCGGGAGAGCTCCTACAATGAGCAGTTCTTC.

This clonotype was observed many times. V usage is TRBV19 and J usage is TRBJ2-1, with 7 bases matching TRBD2. Germline V lookup: CDR1 LNHDA, CDR2 SQIVND (reference sequence). The ends lost 1 base at V and 3 bases at J; junction bases unmatched: 12. The CDR3 length is 18 residues. The CDR3 sequence is CASSIGPFSGLLYNEQFF. The DNA of the CDR3 is TGTGCCAGTAGTATAGGTCCCTTTAGCGGGCTACTCTACAATGAGCAGTTCTTC.

As concerns this clonotype: The junction departs from germline at one end; a sequencing error may be responsible. This sequence joins TRBV12-3 or TRBV12-4 and TRBJ2-5; D is possibly TRBD2 (5 bases). This CDR3 is 12 amino acids long. The CDR3 sequence is CASSPRRETQHF. The CDR3 DNA is TGTGCCAGCAGTCCCCGAAGGGAGACCCAGCACTTC.

The table lists this clonotype with many counts. This rearrangement joins TRBV5-1 to TRBJ2-1; D perhaps matches TRBD2 (5 bases). The CDR3 spans 15 residues. Germline-derived CDR1 and CDR2 are SGHRS and YFSETQ. V lost 0 bases and J lost 0, with 7 bases in between. The CDR3 DNA reads as TGCGCCAGCAGCTTGGCTAGCCTCTCCTACAATGAGCAGTTCTTC. Its translation is CASSLASLSYNEQFF.

There are many counts of this clonotype. The chain recombines TRBV4-1 with TRBJ1-6; D not certain. Trimming cost V 0 bases and J 9 bases, with 9 bases left between them. CDR3 length: 14 amino acids. Germline V gene data show CDR1 as MGHRA and CDR2 as YSYEKL. Here the CDR3 DNA reads TGCGCCAGCAGCCAAGATAAGGAAGGTTCACCCCTCCACTTT. Amino acid sequence: CASSQDKEGSPLHF.

This clonotype was found a few times. This chain links TRBV27 with TRBJ2-4, with 16 bases lining up with TRBD2. Germline CDR1 reads MNHEY; CDR2 reads SMNVEV (reference sequence). V was clipped by 6 bases and J by 1 base; unmatched bases: 9. The length of the CDR3 is 19 residues. The CDR3, as DNA: TGTGCCAGCAGACCCACGGGACTAGCGGGAGGGCAGGCCAAAAACATTCAGTACTTC. It translates to CASRPTGLAGGQAKNIQYF.

This clonotype was seen once. This sequence may be a read error, since a much larger clone differs from it by one base. The rearrangement uses TRBV6-2 or TRBV6-3 and TRBJ2-7, with D hard to call. This CDR3 spans 12 amino acids. CDR1 is MNHEY and CDR2 is SVGEGT in the germline V gene. Trimming took off 11 bases at V and 5 bases at J, with 16 bases between the two ends. Here the CDR3 reads CAPKIAVDEQYF. The DNA for the CDR3 is TGTGCCCCAAAGATCGCGGTGGACGAGCAGTACTTC.